This paragraph reports one T cell receptor (beta chain). These data originate in a study of control samples from healthy donors and cancer patients. Germline V gene data show CDR1 as SGHDT and CDR2 as YYEEEE. Germline trimming cut 3 bases from V and 6 bases from J; bases unmatched to any gene: 8. The CDR3 totals 16 residues. Using immunoSEQ multiplex PCR, the repertoire was profiled, and TCRdb retains in-frame clones only, with some absent. Seen here are about 170,000 clones, 75% to 95% observed once, and the top ten hold approximately 1.5%. This TCR was sampled from a woman aged 25-40 years in good health. Source material: blood. The chain has TRBV5-6 and TRBJ1-6; 8 positions match TRBD1. The CDR3 region has the DNA TGTGCCAGCAGCTACCGACAGGGGACAGCTAATTCACCCCTCCACTTT. Its protein is CASSYRQGTANSPLHF.